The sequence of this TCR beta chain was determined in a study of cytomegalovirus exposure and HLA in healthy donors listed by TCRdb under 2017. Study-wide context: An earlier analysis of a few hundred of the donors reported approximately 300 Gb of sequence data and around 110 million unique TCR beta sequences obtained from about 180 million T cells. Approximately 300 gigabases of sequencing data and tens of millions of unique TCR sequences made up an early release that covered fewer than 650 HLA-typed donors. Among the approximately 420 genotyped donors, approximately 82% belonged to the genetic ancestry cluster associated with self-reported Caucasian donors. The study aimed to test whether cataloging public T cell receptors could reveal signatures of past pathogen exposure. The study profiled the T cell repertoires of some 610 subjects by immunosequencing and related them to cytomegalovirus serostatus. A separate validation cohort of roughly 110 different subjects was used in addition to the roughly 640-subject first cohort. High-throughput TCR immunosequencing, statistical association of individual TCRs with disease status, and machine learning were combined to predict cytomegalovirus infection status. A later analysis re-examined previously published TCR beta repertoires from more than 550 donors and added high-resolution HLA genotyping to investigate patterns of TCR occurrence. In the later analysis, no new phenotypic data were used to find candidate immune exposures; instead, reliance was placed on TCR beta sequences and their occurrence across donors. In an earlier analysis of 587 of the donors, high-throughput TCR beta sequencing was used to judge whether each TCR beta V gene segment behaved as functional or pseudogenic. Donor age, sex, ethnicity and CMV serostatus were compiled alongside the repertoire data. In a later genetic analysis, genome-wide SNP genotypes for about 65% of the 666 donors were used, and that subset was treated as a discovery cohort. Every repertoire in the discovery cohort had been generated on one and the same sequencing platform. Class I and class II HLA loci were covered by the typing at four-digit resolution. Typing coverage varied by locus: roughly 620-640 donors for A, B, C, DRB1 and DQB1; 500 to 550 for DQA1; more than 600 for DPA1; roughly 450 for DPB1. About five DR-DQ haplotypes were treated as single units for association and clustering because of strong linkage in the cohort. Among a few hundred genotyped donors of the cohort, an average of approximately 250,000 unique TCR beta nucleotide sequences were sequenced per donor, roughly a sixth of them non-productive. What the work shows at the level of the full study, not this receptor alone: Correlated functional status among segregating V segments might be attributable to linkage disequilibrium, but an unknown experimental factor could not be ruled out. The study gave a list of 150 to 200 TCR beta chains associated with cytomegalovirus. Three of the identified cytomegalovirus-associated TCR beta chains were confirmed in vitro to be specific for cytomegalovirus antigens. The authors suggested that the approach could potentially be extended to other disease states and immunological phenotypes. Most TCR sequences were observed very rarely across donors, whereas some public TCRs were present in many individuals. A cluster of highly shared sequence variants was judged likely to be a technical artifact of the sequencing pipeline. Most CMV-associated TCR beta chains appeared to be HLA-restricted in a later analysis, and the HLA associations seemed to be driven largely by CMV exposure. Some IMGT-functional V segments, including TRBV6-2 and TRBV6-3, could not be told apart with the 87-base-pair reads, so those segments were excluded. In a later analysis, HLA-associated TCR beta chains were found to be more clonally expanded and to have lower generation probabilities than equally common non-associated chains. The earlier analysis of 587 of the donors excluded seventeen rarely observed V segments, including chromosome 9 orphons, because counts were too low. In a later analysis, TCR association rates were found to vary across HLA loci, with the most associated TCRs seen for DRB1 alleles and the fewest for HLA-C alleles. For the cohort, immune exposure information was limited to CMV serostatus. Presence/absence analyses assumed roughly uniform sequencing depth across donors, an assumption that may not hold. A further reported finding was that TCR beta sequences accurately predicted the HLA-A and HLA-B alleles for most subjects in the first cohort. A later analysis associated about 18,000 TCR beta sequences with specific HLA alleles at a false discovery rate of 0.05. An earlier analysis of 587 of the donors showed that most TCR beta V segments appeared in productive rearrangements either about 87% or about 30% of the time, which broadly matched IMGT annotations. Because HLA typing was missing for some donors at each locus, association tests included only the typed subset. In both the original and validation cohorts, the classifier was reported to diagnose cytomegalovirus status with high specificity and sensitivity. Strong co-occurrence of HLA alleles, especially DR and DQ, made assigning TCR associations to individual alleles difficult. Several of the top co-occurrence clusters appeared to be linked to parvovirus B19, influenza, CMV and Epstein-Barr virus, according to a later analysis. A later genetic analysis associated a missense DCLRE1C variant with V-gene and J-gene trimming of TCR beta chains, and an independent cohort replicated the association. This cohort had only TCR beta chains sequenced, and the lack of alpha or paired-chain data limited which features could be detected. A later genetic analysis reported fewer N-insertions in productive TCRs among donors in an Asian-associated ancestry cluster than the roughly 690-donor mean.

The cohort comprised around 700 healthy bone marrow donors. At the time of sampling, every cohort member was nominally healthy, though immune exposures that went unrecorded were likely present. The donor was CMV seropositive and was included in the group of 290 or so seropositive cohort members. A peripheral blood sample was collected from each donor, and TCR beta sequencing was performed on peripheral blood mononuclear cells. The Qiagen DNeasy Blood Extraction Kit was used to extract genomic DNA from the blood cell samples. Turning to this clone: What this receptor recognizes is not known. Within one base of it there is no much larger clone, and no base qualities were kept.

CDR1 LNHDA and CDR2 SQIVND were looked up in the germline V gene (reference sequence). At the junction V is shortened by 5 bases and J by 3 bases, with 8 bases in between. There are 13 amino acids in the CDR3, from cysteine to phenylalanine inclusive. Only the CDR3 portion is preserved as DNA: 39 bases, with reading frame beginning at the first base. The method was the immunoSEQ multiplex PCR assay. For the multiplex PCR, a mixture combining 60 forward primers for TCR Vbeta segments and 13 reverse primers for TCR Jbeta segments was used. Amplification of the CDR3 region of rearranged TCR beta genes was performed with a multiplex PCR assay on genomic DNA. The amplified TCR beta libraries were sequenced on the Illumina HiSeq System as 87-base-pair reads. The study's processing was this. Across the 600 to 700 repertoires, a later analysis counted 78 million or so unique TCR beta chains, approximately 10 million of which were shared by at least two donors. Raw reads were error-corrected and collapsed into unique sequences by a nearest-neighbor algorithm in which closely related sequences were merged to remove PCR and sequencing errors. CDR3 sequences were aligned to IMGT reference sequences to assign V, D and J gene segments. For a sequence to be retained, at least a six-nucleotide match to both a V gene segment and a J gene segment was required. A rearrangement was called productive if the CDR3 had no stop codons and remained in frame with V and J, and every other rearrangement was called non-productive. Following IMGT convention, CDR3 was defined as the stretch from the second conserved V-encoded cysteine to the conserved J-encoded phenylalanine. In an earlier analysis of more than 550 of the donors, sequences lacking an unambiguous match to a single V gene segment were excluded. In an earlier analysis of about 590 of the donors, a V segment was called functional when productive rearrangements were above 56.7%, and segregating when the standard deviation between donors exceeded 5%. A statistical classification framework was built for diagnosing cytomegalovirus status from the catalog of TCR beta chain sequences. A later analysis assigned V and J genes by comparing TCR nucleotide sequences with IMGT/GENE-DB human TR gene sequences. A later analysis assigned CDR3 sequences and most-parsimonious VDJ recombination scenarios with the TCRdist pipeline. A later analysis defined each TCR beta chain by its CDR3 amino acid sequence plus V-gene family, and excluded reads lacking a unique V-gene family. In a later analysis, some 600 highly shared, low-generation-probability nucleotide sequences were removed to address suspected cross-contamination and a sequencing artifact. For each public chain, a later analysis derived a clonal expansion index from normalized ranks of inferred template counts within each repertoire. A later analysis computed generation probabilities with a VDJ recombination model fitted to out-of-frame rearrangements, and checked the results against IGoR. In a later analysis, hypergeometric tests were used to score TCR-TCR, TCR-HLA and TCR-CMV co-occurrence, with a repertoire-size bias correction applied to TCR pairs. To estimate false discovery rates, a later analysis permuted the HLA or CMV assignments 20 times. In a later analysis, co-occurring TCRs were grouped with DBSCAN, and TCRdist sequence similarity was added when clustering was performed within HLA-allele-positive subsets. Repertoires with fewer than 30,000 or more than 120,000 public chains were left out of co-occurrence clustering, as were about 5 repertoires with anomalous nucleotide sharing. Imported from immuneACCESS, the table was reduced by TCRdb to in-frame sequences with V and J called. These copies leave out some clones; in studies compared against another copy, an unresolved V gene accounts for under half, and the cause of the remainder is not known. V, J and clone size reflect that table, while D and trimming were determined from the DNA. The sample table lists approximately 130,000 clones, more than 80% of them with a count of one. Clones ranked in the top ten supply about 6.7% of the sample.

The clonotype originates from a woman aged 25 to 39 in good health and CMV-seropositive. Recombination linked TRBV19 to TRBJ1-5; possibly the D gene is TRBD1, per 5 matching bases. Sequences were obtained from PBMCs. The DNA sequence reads TGTGCCAGTAGTTCGACAGTCAATCAGCCCCAGCATTTT. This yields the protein CASSSTVNQPQHF.